This T cell receptor beta chain was identified in a study of T cells in Graves' hyperthyroidism and ophthalmopathy. Whole-study context: Peripheral blood specimens were obtained at initial diagnosis, prior to any treatment.

Blood sampling occurred at first hyperthyroidism diagnosis, ahead of any ophthalmopathy symptoms. Amplification of TCR beta CDR3 regions was performed using RNA transcripts as template. During a first-round RT-PCR of the TCR CDR3, the HTBI primer set was used. One entry per CDR3 protein results from TCRdb running MiXCR on the multiplex PCR reads. In the table there are about 360,000 distinct CDR3 sequences, roughly 13% of which are singletons. Findings and limits, study-wide: The blood repertoire included most of the expanded thyroid clonotypes above 0.001. Ophthalmopathy, as predicted by the model, came a median roughly 6.5 months after the prediction.

Germline CDR1 LGHNT, CDR2 FRNRAP. The V segment lost 1 base and the J segment 4 bases; nucleotides outside the gene matches: 4. The CDR3 contains 15 residues. Concerning this clonotype itself: Its cognate antigen is unknown.

Sequencing was performed on blood. The sequence was obtained from a man younger than 40 with Graves' hyperthyroidism that later progressed to Graves' ophthalmopathy. The chain employs TRBV12-5 and TRBJ1-1, with 9 bases identical to TRBD1. CDR3 amino acids: CASGLASTGGTEAFF. CDR3 nucleotide sequence: TGTGCTAGTGGTTTGGCCTCGACAGGGGGCACTGAAGCTTTCTTT.